A selection of T cell receptor beta chains follows, all from one sample in a study of CD8+ T cells in alopecia areata. This table comes from immunoSEQ multiplex PCR, and its TCRdb copy is limited to in-frame clones, with some not included. This table holds over 8,500 clones, around 63% found once. The sample taken for sequencing was skin. The receptors come from a human donor with alopecia areata. CDR3s include the opening cysteine and the closing phenylalanine or tryptophan. D genes are given only for firm matches. Clone size is stated in some rows and not others, as once, few, many or a class when expanded.

clone_size	d_call	v_call	j_call	cdr3_aa	cdr3_nt
.	.	TRBV11-3	TRBJ1-1	CASSPRTPSEAFF	TGTGCCAGCAGCCCCCGGACCCCGTCTGAAGCTTTCTTT
.	.	TRBV27	TRBJ1-2	CASSLTRNYGYTF	TGTGCCAGCAGTTTAACCAGGAACTATGGCTACACCTTC
.	.	TRBV5-6	TRBJ2-1	CASSLRWGEQFF	TGTGCCAGCAGCTTGAGGTGGGGTGAGCAGTTCTTC
.	.	TRBV7-9	TRBJ2-1	CASSLVGSYNEQFF	TGTGCCAGCAGCTTAGTAGGGTCCTACAATGAGCAGTTCTTC
.	TRBD2	TRBV10-3	TRBJ2-5	CVIRAGGGQETQYF	TGTGTCATCAGAGCGGGAGGGGGCCAAGAGACCCAGTACTTC
.	.	TRBV7-2	TRBJ2-3	CASSLGADLRNTQYF	TGTGCCAGCAGCTTAGGGGCAGACCTCAGGAATACGCAGTATTTT
.	.	TRBV19	TRBJ2-4	CASTDVAGGNIQYF	TGTGCCAGTACGGACGTCGCTGGAGGAAACATTCAGTACTTC
few	TRBD1	TRBV10-3	TRBJ2-7	CAISGTGDGEQYF	TGTGCCATCAGTGGGACAGGGGATGGCGAGCAGTACTTC
.	TRBD1	TRBV6-4	TRBJ2-2	CASSEKGAEMSGELFF	TGTGCCAGCAGTGAAAAGGGGGCGGAAATGTCCGGGGAGCTGTTTTTT
.	TRBD2	TRBV9	TRBJ2-1	CASSGSIAGGPNEQFF	TGTGCCAGCAGCGGTTCGATAGCGGGGGGGCCGAATGAGCAGTTCTTC
.	.	TRBV18	TRBJ1-1	CASSPGRANTEAFF	TGTGCCAGCTCACCCGGCAGGGCGAACACTGAAGCTTTCTTT
few	TRBD1	TRBV29-1	TRBJ1-1	CSVEGQGGTEAFF	TGCAGCGTTGAAGGACAGGGAGGGACTGAAGCTTTCTTT
few	.	TRBV14	TRBJ2-5	CASSQDWGAQTQYF	TGTGCCAGCAGCCAAGATTGGGGGGCGCAGACCCAGTACTTC
.	.	TRBV15	TRBJ2-7	CATSRGSDSSYEQYF	TGTGCCACCAGCAGAGGCTCGGATAGCTCCTACGAGCAGTACTTC
few	.	TRBV9	TRBJ2-1	CASSVDGVPYNEQFF	TGTGCCAGCAGCGTAGATGGGGTCCCCTACAATGAGCAGTTCTTC
.	.	TRBV30	TRBJ2-4	CAWSRPYRGPYSKNIQYF	TGTGCCTGGAGTCGACCGTATCGAGGGCCTTATTCCAAAAACATTCAGTACTTC